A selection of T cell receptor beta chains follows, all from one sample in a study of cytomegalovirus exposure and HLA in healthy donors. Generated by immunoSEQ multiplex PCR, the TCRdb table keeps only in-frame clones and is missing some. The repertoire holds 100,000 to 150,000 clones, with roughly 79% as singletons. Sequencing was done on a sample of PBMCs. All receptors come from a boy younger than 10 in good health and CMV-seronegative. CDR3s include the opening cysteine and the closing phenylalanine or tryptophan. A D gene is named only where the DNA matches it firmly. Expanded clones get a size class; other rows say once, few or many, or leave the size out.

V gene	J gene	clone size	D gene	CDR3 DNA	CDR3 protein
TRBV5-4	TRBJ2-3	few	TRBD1	TGTGCCAGCAGCTGGGACAGGGGGACGCAGTATTTT	CASSWDRGTQYF
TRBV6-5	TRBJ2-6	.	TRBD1	TGTGCCAGCAGTGGACAGGCCTCTGGGGCCAACGTCCTGACTTTC	CASSGQASGANVLTF
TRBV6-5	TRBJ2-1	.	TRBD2	TGTGCCAGCAGTTATGATTCGGGAGGCCGGAGGAATGAGCAGTTCTTC	CASSYDSGGRRNEQFF
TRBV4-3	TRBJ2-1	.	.	TGCGCCAGCAGCCAAGGATACAGCTCCTACAATGAGCAGTTCTTC	CASSQGYSSYNEQFF
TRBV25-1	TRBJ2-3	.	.	TGTGCCAGCAGTTCTGTACACGGAGCAGATACGCAGTATTTT	CASSSVHGADTQYF
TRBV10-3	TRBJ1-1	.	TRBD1	TGTGCCATCAGTGAGACAGGGGTGGACACTGAAGCTTTCTTT	CAISETGVDTEAFF
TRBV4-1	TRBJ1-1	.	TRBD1	TGCGCCAGCAGCCATCCTAAAGGACAGGGAGAAACTGAAGCTTTCTTT	CASSHPKGQGETEAFF
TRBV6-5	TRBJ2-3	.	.	TGTGCCAGCAGTGCCCCCGGGGGGCCAACAGATACGCAGTATTTT	CASSAPGGPTDTQYF
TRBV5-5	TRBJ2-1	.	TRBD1	TGTGCCAGCAGCTTAGTCCCGGGACAGGGGGCCAATGAGCAGTTCTTC	CASSLVPGQGANEQFF
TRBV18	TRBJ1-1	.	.	TGTGCCAGCTCACCAAGCCTCAAGGGGGGGAACACTGAGGCTTTCTTT	CASSPSLKGGNTEAFF
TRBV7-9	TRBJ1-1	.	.	TGTGCCAGCATTGGGCCAGAGATGAACACTGAAGCTTTCTTT	CASIGPEMNTEAFF
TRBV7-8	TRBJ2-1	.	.	TGTGCCAGCAGCTCCCAGGTGGGGGCTTCCTACAATGAGCAGTTCTTC	CASSSQVGASYNEQFF
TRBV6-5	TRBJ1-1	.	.	TGTGCCAGCAATCCGGTCAGACTAAGGAGCACTGAAGCTTTCTTT	CASNPVRLRSTEAFF
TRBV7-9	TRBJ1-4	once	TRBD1	TGTGCCAGCAGCCGCGACAGGGGGCCAACTAATGAAAAACTGTTTTTT	CASSRDRGPTNEKLFF
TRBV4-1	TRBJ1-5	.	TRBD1	TGCGCCAGCAGCCTCGACAGGGGCAATCAGCCCCAGCATTTT	CASSLDRGNQPQHF
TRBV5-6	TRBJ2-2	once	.	TGTGCCAGCAGTCCCGGGACTCCCGTAACCGGGGAGCTGTTTTTT	CASSPGTPVTGELFF
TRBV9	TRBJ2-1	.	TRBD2	TGTGCCAGCAGCATCACTAGCGGATCTCACAATGAGCAGTTCTTC	CASSITSGSHNEQFF
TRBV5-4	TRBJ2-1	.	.	TGTGCCAGCATCTCACGGGTGGGAGACAATGAGCAGTTCTTC	CASISRVGDNEQFF
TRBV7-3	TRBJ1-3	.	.	TGTGCCAGCAGCTCGGGAAACACCATATATTTT	CASSSGNTIYF
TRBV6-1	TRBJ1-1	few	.	TGTGCCAGCAGTGAATATAGCACTGAAGCTTTCTTT	CASSEYSTEAFF
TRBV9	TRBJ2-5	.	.	TGTGCCAGCAGCCGGGACTTGCCCGGAGAGACCCAGTACTTC	CASSRDLPGETQYF
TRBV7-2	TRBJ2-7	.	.	TGTGCCAGCAGCCCCGGACAGAGCCCCTTATACGAGCAGTACTTC	CASSPGQSPLYEQYF
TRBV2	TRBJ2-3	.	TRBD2	TGTGCCAGCAGCGAACAATTAGCGGGAGTAATGCCAGATACGCAGTATTTT	CASSEQLAGVMPDTQYF
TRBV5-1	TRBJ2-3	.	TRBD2	TGCGCCAGCAGACACAGGACTAGCATAGATACGCAGTATTTT	CASRHRTSIDTQYF
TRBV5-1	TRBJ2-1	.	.	TGCGCCAGCAGCTCCGGACTGCCCCCCTACAATGAGCAGTTCTTC	CASSSGLPPYNEQFF
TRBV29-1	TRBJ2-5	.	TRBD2	TGCAGCGTCAAGCGGGGGGGAGAGACCCAGTACTTC	CSVKRGGETQYF
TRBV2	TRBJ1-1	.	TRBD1	TGTGCCAGCAGTGAAGGTACAGGGGTTATGAACACTGAAGCTTTCTTT	CASSEGTGVMNTEAFF
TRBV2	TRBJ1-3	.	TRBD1	TGTGCCAGCAGCCCCCTCCCGACAGGGGTCGGAAACACCATATATTTT	CASSPLPTGVGNTIYF